This T cell receptor beta chain emerged from a study of blood T cell repertoires in COVID-19. The CDR3 is 15 amino acids. With V trimmed by 2 bases and J by 3 bases, 3 bases remained unmatched. Germline V CDR1 and CDR2: SEHNR, FQNEAQ (reference sequence). Participants were aged about 18 to 95 years, lived in 24 US areas, and enrolled virtually. In the original workflow: Reference gene primer amplification yielded estimated nucleated cell counts. The data were produced by immunoSEQ multiplex PCR, yet TCRdb's version contains in-frame clones alone and is incomplete. V, J and clone size derive from that table, while D and trimming were established from the DNA sequence. This sample has roughly 520,000 clones, with roughly 90% found just once.

V and J are TRBV7-9 and TRBJ2-1, with 8 bases aligning to TRBD1. The sequencing input was PBMCs or T cells enriched from blood (not recorded which). The TCR originated in a woman aged 40-49 years who had recovered from COVID-19. CDR3 in amino acids: CASSLQGANYNEQFF. For the CDR3, the DNA is TGTGCCAGCAGCTTACAGGGGGCAAACTACAATGAGCAGTTCTTC.